Below, 26 T cell receptor beta chains from the same sample are listed, as sequenced in a study of cytomegalovirus exposure and HLA in healthy donors. It was with 60 Vbeta and 13 Jbeta primers that the PCR ran. Profiled with immunoSEQ multiplex PCR; TCRdb holds only in-frame clones, not every one. The sample holds some 130,000 clones. Specimen: PBMCs. The receptors come from a man younger than 35 in good health and CMV-seronegative.

V is TRBV11-3 and J is TRBJ2-3; 9 bases match TRBD2. The V gene's germline CDR1 is SGHNT and CDR2 YENEEA. This CDR3 region has 14 residues. V lost 3 bases, J lost 7 bases, and 5 bases stayed unmatched. CDR3 coding DNA: TGTGCCAGCAGCTTCTGGACTAGCGAGAATACGCAGTATTTT. Protein: CASSFWTSENTQYF.

The rearrangement links TRBV30 to TRBJ2-7; possibly TRBD1 for D (7 bases). The V end was cut by 3 bases, the J end by 0 bases, with 15 bases between. There are 15 residues in the CDR3. Germline CDR1 GTSNPN, CDR2 SVGIG (reference sequence). The CDR3 coding sequence is TGTGCCTGGAGGCGGGACAGCCTTAGCTCCTACGAGCAGTACTTC. As protein: CAWRRDSLSSYEQYF.

The gene calls are TRBV15 and TRBJ2-6, with 8 positions matching TRBD1. This CDR3 has 17 amino acids. Germline CDR1 LNHNV, CDR2 YYDKDF (reference sequence). Trimming removed 3 bases from V and 2 bases from J; junction bases left unmatched: 6. CDR3 sequence: CATSRIPTGAGANVLTF. CDR3 coding DNA: TGTGCCACCAGCAGGATACCGACAGGGGCTGGGGCCAACGTCCTGACTTTC.

The gene calls are TRBV6-5 and TRBJ1-1, with 9 positions matching TRBD1. CDR1 and CDR2 from the germline V gene are MNHEY and SVGAGI. The length of the CDR3 is 15 residues. The junction had 4 bases not matched to a gene; V was cut back by 5 bases and J by 0 bases. CDR3 region: CASSAGQGMNTEAFF. CDR3 coding DNA: TGTGCCAGCAGTGCTGGACAGGGGATGAACACTGAAGCTTTCTTT.

The rearrangement joins TRBV7-3 to TRBJ2-2; 8 nucleotides match TRBD2. J lost 7 bases, V lost 5 bases, and 6 bases had no gene match. The CDR3 covers 14 residues. Germline-derived CDR1 and CDR2 are SGHTA and FQGTGA. The CDR3 here is CASSPSGSSGELFF. The CDR3 DNA reads as TGTGCCAGCAGCCCCAGCGGGAGCAGCGGGGAGCTGTTTTTT.

The V gene is TRBV5-1, the J gene TRBJ2-3; D might be TRBD2 (6 bases). Germline assignment: CDR1 SGHRS and CDR2 YFSETQ. This CDR3 region has 16 residues. V was shortened by 3 bases and J by 5 bases, with 19 bases between the two germline ends. For the CDR3, the DNA is TGCGCCAGCAGCTCCCCGACTAGTTCAATGGGAGATACGCAGTATTTT. It specifies CASSSPTSSMGDTQYF.

The chain combines TRBV7-9 with TRBJ2-1; 7 bases map to TRBD2. The germline V gene has CDR1 SEHNR and CDR2 FQNEAQ (reference sequence). The V gene end was trimmed by 5 bases and the J gene end by 4 bases; junction bases not matched to a gene: 8. CDR3 length: 15 amino acids. The CDR3 here is CASSLGRSVYNEQFF. CDR3 nucleotide sequence: TGTGCCAGCAGCCTCGGGAGGTCGGTGTACAATGAGCAGTTCTTC.

The CDR3 here is CASSLGGGASGELFF. The CDR3 bases are TGTGCCAGCAGCTTAGGAGGGGGCGCAAGCGGGGAGCTGTTTTTT. The J gene is TRBJ2-2, the V gene TRBV11-2, with 7 bases that match TRBD1. The CDR3 loop spans 15 amino acids. Per germline, CDR1 SGHAT and CDR2 FQNNGV. With V trimmed by 1 base and J by 7 bases, 6 bases remained unmatched. Together with reference TRBV11-2 and TRBJ2-2, the CDR3 gives the full variable domain: EAGVAQSPRYKIIEKRQSVAFWCNPISGHATLYWYQQILGQGPKLLIQFQNNGVVDDSQLPKDRFSAERLKGVDSTLKIQPAKLEDSAVYLCASSLGGGASGELFFGEGSRLTVL.

This chain joins TRBV28 and TRBJ2-2; 16 bases fit TRBD2. There are 17 residues in the CDR3. V lost 6 bases and J lost 7; bases outside the gene matches: 8. From germline, CDR1 is MDHEN and CDR2 SYDVKM. The CDR3 nucleotides read TGTGCCAGCAGATTACCGGGACTAGCGGGAGGGGTCGGGGAGCTGTTTTTT. This gives the protein CASRLPGLAGGVGELFF.

The chain recombines TRBV7-7 with TRBJ2-2; perhaps TRBD1 as D (6 bases). Germline V lookup: CDR1 SSHAT, CDR2 FNYEAQ (reference sequence). There are 14 residues in the CDR3. V lost 0 bases and J 6 bases, leaving 8 bases between the germline ends. This chain's CDR3 is CASSLAGGSGELFF. CDR3 bases: TGTGCCAGCAGCTTAGCAGGGGGATCCGGGGAGCTGTTTTTT.

The chain joins TRBV7-2 to TRBJ1-4; D gene unclear. The germline V and J ends were trimmed by 4 bases and 7 bases, with 10 bases remaining between them. This CDR3 region has 13 residues. Germline V gene lookup returns CDR1 SGHTA and CDR2 FQGNSA. CDR3: CASSYQRSEKLFF. CDR3 DNA: TGTGCCAGCAGCTACCAGAGGTCTGAAAAACTGTTTTTT.

The chain is built from TRBV11-2 and TRBJ1-2; the match to TRBD1 covers 11 bases. V was pared by 0 bases and J by 10 bases, with 4 bases of the junction left unmatched. Germline V gives CDR1 SGHAT, CDR2 FQNNGV. The CDR3 loop spans 14 amino acids. The CDR3 is CASSLDLGQGVYTF. The CDR3 coding sequence is TGTGCCAGCAGCTTAGACTTGGGACAGGGGGTCTACACCTTC.

This chain links TRBV28 with TRBJ1-1, with TRBD1 matching over 9 bases. Germline V lookup: CDR1 MDHEN, CDR2 SYDVKM. The CDR3 runs 20 residues. V gave up 5 bases and J gave up 0 bases; unmatched junction bases: 19. The CDR3, as DNA: TGTGCCAGCAGTCCGCTTTATAGCAGGGGGACAGGGCTCATGAACACTGAAGCTTTCTTT. Protein sequence: CASSPLYSRGTGLMNTEAFF.

This sequence joins TRBV5-6 and TRBJ1-1; D is uncertain. The CDR3 is 12 amino acids. Trimming shortened V by 2 bases and J by 6 bases, and 8 bases separated the two germline ends. The germline V gene has CDR1 SGHDT and CDR2 YYEEEE. As DNA, the CDR3 is TGTGCCAGCAGCTTCGGCGCGGCTGAAGCTTTCTTT. Translation gives CASSFGAAEAFF.

The V call is TRBV2, the J call TRBJ1-6; unclear D gene. Germline V gene data show CDR1 as SNHLY and CDR2 as FYNNEI. V lost 6 bases to trimming and J lost 9 bases, with 15 bases between them. CDR3 length equals 14 residues. Written as DNA, the CDR3 is TGTGCCAGCAGCCTCGCCTCTGGCGGTTCACCCCTCCACTTT. Protein: CASSLASGGSPLHF.

The genes are TRBV9 and TRBJ2-7, with D possibly matching TRBD2 (5 bases). The CDR3 spans 14 residues. CDR1 SGDLS and CDR2 YYNGEE come from the germline V gene. Trimming took 4 bases from V and 2 from J, leaving 13 bases between them. The CDR3 spells CASSTPGDPYEQYF. CDR3 nucleotide sequence: TGTGCCAGCAGCACCCCCGGGGATCCCTACGAGCAGTACTTC.

The rearrangement joins TRBV6-5 to TRBJ1-1, with D possibly matching TRBD1 (5 bases). V lost 0 bases and J 5 bases, leaving 10 bases between the germline ends. The CDR3 runs to 14 residues. Germline V gene data show CDR1 as MNHEY and CDR2 as SVGAGI. The CDR3 DNA is TGTGCCAGCAGTTACTCCCCGGGGGGGACTGAAGCTTTCTTT. Its translation: CASSYSPGGTEAFF.

The CDR3 DNA is TGTGCCAGCAGCTTTTACTCTAGCGGGGGGGCAGATACGCAGTATTTT. It specifies CASSFYSSGGADTQYF. The V call is TRBV11-3, the J call TRBJ2-3, with TRBD2 identical over 12 bases. The CDR3 runs 16 residues. The junction had 5 bases not matched to a gene; V was cut back by 3 bases and J by 4 bases. Germline loops: CDR1 SGHNT, CDR2 YENEEA.

The chain combines TRBV5-4 with TRBJ2-5; unclear D gene. From germline, CDR1 is SGHNT and CDR2 YYREEE (reference sequence). The CDR3 loop spans 14 amino acids. V lost 1 base, J lost 1 base, and 8 bases lay in between. CDR3 in DNA: TGTGCCAGCAGCTTGAGTACACGCCAAGAGACCCAGTACTTC. Amino acid sequence: CASSLSTRQETQYF.

The rearrangement links TRBV27 to TRBJ1-5; TRBD1 is a possible D gene (5 bases). This CDR3 is 14 amino acids long. The ends were cut back, 2 bases at V and 6 bases at J, with 11 bases in the middle. The germline CDR1 and CDR2 sequences are MNHEY and SMNVEV (reference sequence). The CDR3 spells CASSLGGGSQPQHF. The CDR3 DNA reads TGTGCCAGCAGTTTAGGGGGAGGGAGTCAGCCCCAGCATTTT.

This chain links TRBV7-9 with TRBJ2-5; TRBD1 matches 7 bases. CDR3 length: 15 residues. The junction had 6 bases not matched to a gene; V was cut back by 4 bases and J by 1 base. Germline lookup yields CDR1 SEHNR and CDR2 FQNEAQ (reference sequence). The CDR3 coding sequence is TGTGCCAGCAGCTCCCGGGACAGCGGCCAAGAGACCCAGTACTTC. Translating it yields CASSSRDSGQETQYF.

The rearrangement uses TRBV9 and TRBJ2-1, with TRBD1 matching 8 bases. Germline CDR1 is SGDLS and CDR2 is YYNGEE. CDR3 length: 14 residues. V trimming: 3 bases; J trimming: 8 bases; junction bases outside the gene matches: 7. The DNA for the CDR3 is TGTGCCAGCAGCGCCGCGGACAGGGACCATGAGCAGTTCTTC. Protein product: CASSAADRDHEQFF. Full variable domain (missing parts from reference TRBV9 and TRBJ2-1): DSGVTQTPKHLITATGQRVTLRCSPRSGDLSVYWYQQSLDQGLQFLIQYYNGEERAKGNILERFSAQQFPDLHSELNLSSLELGDSALYFCASSAADRDHEQFFGPGTRLTVL.

The chain combines TRBV19 with TRBJ1-5; no reliable D call. V shed 5 bases and J shed 4 bases, with 12 bases lying between them. Germline assignment: CDR1 LNHDA and CDR2 SQIVND (reference sequence). This CDR3 has 14 residues. The CDR3 bases are TGTGCCAGTAGTTCACGCCGGGTTAATCAGCCCCAGCATTTT. Translation gives CASSSRRVNQPQHF.

The rearrangement joins TRBV30 to TRBJ1-1; no clear D. There are 13 residues in the CDR3. Germline CDR1 reads GTSNPN; CDR2 reads SVGIG (reference sequence). The V end lost 0 bases, the J end lost 2 bases, and 7 bases lay between the germline ends. The CDR3 reads CAWSVSINTEAFF. Written as DNA, the CDR3 is TGTGCCTGGAGTGTTTCTATTAACACTGAAGCTTTCTTT. Full variable domain (missing parts from reference TRBV30 and TRBJ1-1): SQTIHQWPATLVQPVGSPLSLECTVEGTSNPNLYWYRQAAGRGLQLLFYSVGIGQISSEVPQNLSASRPQDRQFILSSKKLLLSDSGFYLCAWSVSINTEAFFGQGTRLTVV.

The chain employs TRBV5-1 and TRBJ2-2, with 7 bases matching TRBD1. V shed 2 bases, J shed 4 bases, and the junction held 5 bases outside the gene matches. Germline CDR1 is SGHRS and CDR2 is YFSETQ. The CDR3 is 15 amino acids. The CDR3 DNA reads as TGCGCCAGCAGCTTAGGACAGGTGGCCACCGGGGAGCTGTTTTTT. Its protein is CASSLGQVATGELFF.

This chain joins TRBV19 and TRBJ2-7; the D gene is possibly TRBD1 (6 bases). Germline CDR1 is LNHDA and CDR2 is SQIVND (reference sequence). V was shortened by 10 bases and J by 10 bases, with 23 bases between the two germline ends. The CDR3 loop spans 13 amino acids. In DNA form, the CDR3 reads TGTGCCACCAGGTTGCAGGGGACGACTAACCAGTACTTC. It specifies CATRLQGTTNQYF.